This TCR beta chain derives from a study of blood T cells in healthy people across ages. The use of a sample-barcoded 5' primer and a J-beta primer mix characterized a second PCR of 7 to 11 cycles. From the 5' RACE reads, TCRdb called clonotypes with MiXCR, one entry per CDR3 protein. The sample has 1.5 million to 1.8 million distinct CDR3 sequences, around 40% seen once; the top ten hold more than 4%. Ranging in age from roughly 6 to 95, the donors were healthy Caucasian individuals from Russia. Sample: blood. The TCR originated in a woman between 18 and 29 years old in good health.

CDR3 nucleotide sequence: TGCAGTGCTGCCCCGGGGTGGAGAATCACAGATACGCAGTATTTT. It encodes CSAAPGWRITDTQYF. J is TRBJ2-3 and V is TRBV20-1; a possible D gene is TRBD2 (5 bases). The germline CDR1 and CDR2 sequences are DFQATT and SNEGSKA (reference sequence). Trimming cost V 5 bases and J 2 bases, with 17 bases left between them. CDR3 length: 15 residues.